These 15 T cell receptor beta chains originate from one sample sequenced in a study of T cells in Graves' hyperthyroidism and ophthalmopathy. Regions amplified from RNA transcripts were the TCR beta CDR3 regions. With the HTBI primer set, the TCR CDR3 went through a first round of RT-PCR. A single record per CDR3 protein comes from TCRdb applying MiXCR to the multiplex PCR reads. The top ten clones hold 10% of a sample with hundreds of thousands of distinct CDR3 sequences, 12% to 15% of them seen once. Specimen: blood. The receptor set was obtained from a woman between 18 and 30 years old with Graves' hyperthyroidism.

This clonotype was seen ten or more times. The chain combines TRBV20-1 with TRBJ2-2, with 9 nucleotides matching TRBD1. The germline V gene has CDR1 DFQATT and CDR2 SNEGSKA (reference sequence). Germline trimming cut 5 bases from V and 6 bases from J; bases unmatched to any gene: 7. The CDR3 consists of 14 residues. DNA for the CDR3: TGCAGTGCTGGTGGACAGGGGAGATCCGGGGAGCTGTTTTTT. Translating it yields CSAGGQGRSGELFF.

This clonotype showed up many times. The rearrangement uses TRBV18 and TRBJ1-2; no firm D call. The V end was cut by 6 bases, the J end by 1 base, with 12 bases between. Germline V CDR1 and CDR2: KGHSH, LQKENI. The CDR3 has 14 residues. CDR3 loop: CASSPVDGNYGYTF. CDR3 coding DNA: TGTGCCAGCTCGCCCGTGGACGGTAACTATGGCTACACCTTC.

This clonotype has a count of ten or more. V usage is TRBV7-8 and J usage is TRBJ2-1; D is perhaps TRBD1 or TRBD2 (6 bases each). CDR1 SGHVS and CDR2 FQNEAQ come from the germline V gene. Trimming took off 5 bases at V and 7 bases at J, with 15 bases between the two ends. The CDR3 contains 14 residues. The CDR3 DNA reads TGTGCCAGCAGCATTTCCGGGGGCGGGAATGAGCAGTTCTTC. This translates into CASSISGGGNEQFF.

This clonotype has a handful of counts. This chain connects TRBV18 to TRBJ2-7, with no clear D. Germline loops: CDR1 KGHSH, CDR2 LQKENI. This CDR3 region has 14 residues. V dropped 3 bases and J dropped 1 base, with 10 bases sitting between them. CDR3 nucleotide sequence: TGTGCCAGCTCACCGGCGAGTCCGTCCTACGAGCAGTACTTC. It is translated as CASSPASPSYEQYF.

This clonotype was picked up many times. The chain employs TRBV3-1 and TRBJ1-2, with D unclear. The CDR3 spans 14 residues. Germline lookup yields CDR1 LGHDT and CDR2 YNNKEL (reference sequence). V lost 0 bases, J lost 7 bases, and 12 bases lay in between. DNA of the CDR3: TGTGCCAGCAGCCAAGATACGGGATCCGCTGGCTACACCTTC. It specifies CASSQDTGSAGYTF.

This clonotype was found a few times. The chain employs TRBV5-4 and TRBJ2-2, with D unclear. The V gene lost 1 base and the J gene lost 4 bases, with 11 bases spanning the gap. The CDR3 length is 15 residues. Germline V CDR1 and CDR2: SGHNT, YYREEE (reference sequence). The CDR3 sequence is CASSLLAGATGELFF. The CDR3 bases are TGTGCCAGCAGCTTGTTGGCAGGCGCCACCGGGGAGCTGTTTTTT.

This clonotype has ten or more counts. Here the CDR3 reads CASSFAAEAFF. The CDR3 bases are TGTGCCAGCAGTTTCGCTGCTGAAGCTTTCTTT. This chain connects TRBV12-3 or TRBV12-4 to TRBJ1-1; D remains ambiguous. V dropped 3 bases and J dropped 6 bases, with 5 bases sitting between them. The CDR3 consists of 11 residues.

This clonotype was observed many times. The rearrangement uses TRBV27 and TRBJ2-5; no definite D call. Trimming shortened V by 6 bases and J by 3 bases, and 11 bases separated the two germline ends. CDR1 and CDR2 (germline): MNHEY, SMNVEV (reference sequence). This CDR3 spans 13 amino acids. The CDR3 region is CASSAMTEETQYF. CDR3 bases: TGTGCCAGCAGCGCCATGACGGAAGAGACCCAGTACTTC.

The V gene is TRBV7-9, the J gene TRBJ1-2; 7 bases align to TRBD1. CDR1 is SEHNR and CDR2 is FQNEAQ in the germline V gene (reference sequence). CDR3 length: 14 residues. V lost 3 bases, J lost 8 bases, and 9 bases stayed unmatched. The CDR3 sequence: CASSLTRTGRGYTF. DNA for the CDR3: TGTGCCAGCAGCTTGACTAGGACAGGAAGGGGCTACACCTTC.

This clonotype was counted at least ten times. The chain recombines TRBV20-1 with TRBJ2-3; maybe TRBD2 (5 bases). The CDR3 has 16 amino acids. Between the trimmed V and J ends, which lost 1 base and 2 bases, there was a span of 16 bases. The V gene's germline CDR1 is DFQATT and CDR2 SNEGSKA (reference sequence). This chain's CDR3 is CSARGDWSGNTDTQYF. As DNA, the CDR3 is TGCAGTGCTAGAGGGGATTGGAGCGGAAACACAGATACGCAGTATTTT.

This clonotype was seen repeatedly, ten times or more. The V and J genes are TRBV20-1 and TRBJ2-1, with D perhaps TRBD2 (5 bases). The CDR3 contains 17 residues. Deletions cut 1 base from V and 7 bases from J, with 23 bases between. Germline CDR1 reads DFQATT; CDR2 reads SNEGSKA (reference sequence). The CDR3 DNA follows: TGCAGTGCTAGAGGAGGGTGGAGGAGAATGGTAGGGAATGAGCAGTTCTTC. This codes for CSARGGWRRMVGNEQFF.

The chain employs TRBV10-1 and TRBJ2-5, with 9 bases aligning to TRBD2. The CDR3 extends over 14 amino acids. CDR1 WNHNN and CDR2 SYGVQD come from the germline V gene (reference sequence). The J segment lost 4 bases and the V segment lost 3 bases, leaving 3 bases of the junction unmatched. CDR3 loop: CASSDGLARETQYF. DNA for the CDR3: TGCGCCAGCAGTGACGGACTAGCGAGAGAGACCCAGTACTTC.

This clonotype was observed many times. The chain has TRBV18 and TRBJ2-1; D call uncertain. The CDR3 has 15 amino acids. Germline CDR1 and CDR2: KGHSH and LQKENI. V was clipped by 3 bases and J by 0 bases, with 9 bases between them. The CDR3 reads CASSPSGYSYNEQFF. The DNA for the CDR3 is TGTGCCAGCTCACCGTCCGGGTACTCCTACAATGAGCAGTTCTTC.

The V and J genes are TRBV20-1 and TRBJ1-5; unclear D gene. The CDR3 extends over 16 amino acids. V lost 5 bases to trimming and J lost 4 bases, with 21 bases between them. Germline CDR1 reads DFQATT; CDR2 reads SNEGSKA (reference sequence). CDR3 nucleotide sequence: TGCAGTGCTTTAACCCAGAAAATGACGGAGAATCAGCCCCAGCATTTT. Protein: CSALTQKMTENQPQHF.

Remarks on this clonotype: A read error may be the cause here, since a much bigger clone is one base away. The conserved final phenylalanine or tryptophan is absent from the CDR3, which likely points to a read error. The chain is built from TRBV30 and TRBJ2-5; 7 nucleotides align to TRBD1. CDR1 and CDR2 (germline): GTSNPN, SVGIG (reference sequence). The CDR3 extends over 16 amino acids. The V gene end was trimmed by 5 bases and the J gene end by 2 bases; junction bases not matched to a gene: 14. In nucleotides, the CDR3 is TGTGCCTGGGATGCTGGGCCAGGGACAGAGCAAGAGACCCAGTACCTC. It specifies CAWDAGPGTEQETQYL.